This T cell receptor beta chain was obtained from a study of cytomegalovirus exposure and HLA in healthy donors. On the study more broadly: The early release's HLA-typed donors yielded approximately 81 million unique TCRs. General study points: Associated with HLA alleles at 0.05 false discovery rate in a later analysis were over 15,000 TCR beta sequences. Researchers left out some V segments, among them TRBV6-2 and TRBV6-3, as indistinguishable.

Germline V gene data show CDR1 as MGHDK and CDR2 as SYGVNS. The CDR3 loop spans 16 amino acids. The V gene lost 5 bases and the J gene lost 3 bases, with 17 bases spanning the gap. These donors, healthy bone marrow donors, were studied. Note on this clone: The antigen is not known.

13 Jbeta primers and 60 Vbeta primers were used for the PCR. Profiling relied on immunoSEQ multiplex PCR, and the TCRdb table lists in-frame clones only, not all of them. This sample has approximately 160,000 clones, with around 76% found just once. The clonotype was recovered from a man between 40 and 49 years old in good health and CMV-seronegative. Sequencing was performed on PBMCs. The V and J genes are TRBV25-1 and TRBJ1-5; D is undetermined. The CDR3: CASSPGGNRVNQPQHF. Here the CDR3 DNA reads TGTGCCAGCAGTCCCGGAGGGAATAGAGTCAATCAGCCCCAGCATTTT. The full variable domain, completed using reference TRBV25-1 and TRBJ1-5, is EADIYQTPRYLVIGTGKKITLECSQTMGHDKMYWYQQDPGMELHLIHYSYGVNSTEKGDLSSESTVSRIRTEHFPLTLESARPSHTSQYLCASSPGGNRVNQPQHFGDGTRLSIL.